This record looks at one T cell receptor (beta chain) sequence and its context. The antigen is not known. The data are from a study of graft-versus-host responses after intestinal transplantation. Overall study context: Recipients got multivisceral, liver-intestinal, or isolated intestinal transplants. Tacrolimus plus steroids were given to all recipients for approximately three years, preceded by anti-thymocyte globulin induction.

CDR3 size: 13 residues. CDR1 and CDR2 (germline): KGHSH, LQKENI. The ends were cut back, 6 bases at V and 0 bases at J, with 6 bases in the middle. The repertoire was sequenced with immunoSEQ multiplex PCR; TCRdb's copy has only in-frame clones and lacks some. The data hold around 110,000 clones, with approximately 88% observed a single time. Notes on the study in general: Analysis identified GvH clones in recipient marrow, with some appearing first in ileum or blood.

The TCR was taken from a human donor who was the organ donor for an intestinal transplant. Sequences were derived from unstimulated CD4+ T cells sorted from spleen or lymph node cells, sampled before transplant. The chain has TRBV18 and TRBJ1-3; tentative D call: TRBD1 (6 bases). The CDR3 DNA sequence: TGTGCCAGCTCGACAGGCTCTGGAAACACCATATATTTT. It is translated as CASSTGSGNTIYF. Full variable domain (rest looked up from reference TRBV18 and TRBJ1-3): NAGVMQNPRHLVRRRGQEARLRCSPMKGHSHVYWYRQLPEEGLKFMVYLQKENIIDESGMPKERFSAEFPKEGPSILRIQQVVRGDSAAYFCASSTGSGNTIYFGEGSWLTVV.